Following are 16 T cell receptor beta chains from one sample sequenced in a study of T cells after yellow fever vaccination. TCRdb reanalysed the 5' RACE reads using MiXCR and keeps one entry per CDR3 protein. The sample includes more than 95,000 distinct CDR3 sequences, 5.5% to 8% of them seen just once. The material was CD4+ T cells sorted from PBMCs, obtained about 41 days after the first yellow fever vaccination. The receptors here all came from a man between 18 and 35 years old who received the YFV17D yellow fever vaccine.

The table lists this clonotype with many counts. The CDR3 region has the DNA TGCAGTGCTAAACCGGCTGGGGAAAAACTGTTTTTT. Translation: CSAKPAGEKLFF. This chain links TRBV20-1 with TRBJ1-4; D unclear. Deletions cut 4 bases from V and 8 bases from J, with 11 bases between. The germline gives CDR1 DFQATT, CDR2 SNEGSKA (reference sequence). This CDR3 spans 12 amino acids.

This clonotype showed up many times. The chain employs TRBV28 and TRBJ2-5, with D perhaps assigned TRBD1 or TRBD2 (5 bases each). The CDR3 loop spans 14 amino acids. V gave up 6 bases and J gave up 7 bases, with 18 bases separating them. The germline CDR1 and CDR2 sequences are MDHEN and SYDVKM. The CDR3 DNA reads TGTGCCAGCAGGTGGTCCGGGGCCGCCGCGACCCAGTACTTC. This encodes CASRWSGAAATQYF.

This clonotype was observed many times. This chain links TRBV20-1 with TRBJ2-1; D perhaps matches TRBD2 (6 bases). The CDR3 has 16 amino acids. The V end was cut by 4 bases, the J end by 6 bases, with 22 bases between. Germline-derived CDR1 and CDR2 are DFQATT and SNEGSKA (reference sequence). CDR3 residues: CSANLRAGRASNEQFF. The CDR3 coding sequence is TGCAGTGCTAATCTAAGGGCGGGGAGAGCCTCCAATGAGCAGTTCTTC.

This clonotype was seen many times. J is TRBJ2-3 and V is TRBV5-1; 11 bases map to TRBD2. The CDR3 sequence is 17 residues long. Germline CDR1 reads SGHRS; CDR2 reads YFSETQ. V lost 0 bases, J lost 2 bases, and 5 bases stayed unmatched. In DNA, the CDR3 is TGCGCCAGCAGCTTGGCTACTAGCGGGGGCCTCACAGATACGCAGTATTTT. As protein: CASSLATSGGLTDTQYF.

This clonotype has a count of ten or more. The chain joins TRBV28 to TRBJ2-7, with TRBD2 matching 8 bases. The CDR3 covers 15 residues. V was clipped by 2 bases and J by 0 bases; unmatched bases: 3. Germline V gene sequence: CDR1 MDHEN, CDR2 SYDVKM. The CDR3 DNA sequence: TGTGCCAGCAGTTTAGGCGGGGGGAGCTCCTACGAGCAGTACGTC. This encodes CASSLGGGSSYEQYV.

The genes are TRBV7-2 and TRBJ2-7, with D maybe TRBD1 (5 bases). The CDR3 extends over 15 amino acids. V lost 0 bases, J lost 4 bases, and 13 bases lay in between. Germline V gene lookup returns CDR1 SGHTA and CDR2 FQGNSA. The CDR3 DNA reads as TGTGCCAGCAGCTTAGCTTTCGACAGTTCTTACGAGCAGTACGTC. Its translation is CASSLAFDSSYEQYV.

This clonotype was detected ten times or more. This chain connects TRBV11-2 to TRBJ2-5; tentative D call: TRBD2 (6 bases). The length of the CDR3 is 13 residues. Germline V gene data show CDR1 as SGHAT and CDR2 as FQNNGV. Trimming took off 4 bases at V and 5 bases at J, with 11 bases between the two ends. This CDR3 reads CASSSGEAETQYF. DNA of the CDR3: TGTGCCAGCAGCTCGGGAGAGGCGGAGACCCAGTACTTC. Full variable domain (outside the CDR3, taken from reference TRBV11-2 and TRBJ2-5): EAGVAQSPRYKIIEKRQSVAFWCNPISGHATLYWYQQILGQGPKLLIQFQNNGVVDDSQLPKDRFSAERLKGVDSTLKIQPAKLEDSAVYLCASSSGEAETQYFGPGTRLLVL.

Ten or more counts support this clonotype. CDR3 sequence (DNA): TGTGCCACCCCACGCGGTGCGGGCAATTCACCCCTCCACTTT. Its translation is CATPRGAGNSPLHF. This chain links TRBV24-1 with TRBJ1-6; D call uncertain. V was clipped by 9 bases and J by 7 bases, with 15 bases between them. This CDR3 contains 14 residues. Germline CDR1 reads KGHDR; CDR2 reads SFDVKD.

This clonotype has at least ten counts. The CDR3 region has the DNA TGTGCCAGCTCACCACGGCAGGGCCACACCGGGGAGCTGTTTTTT. Translated: CASSPRQGHTGELFF. The V and J genes are TRBV18 and TRBJ2-2, with D maybe TRBD1 (5 bases). The CDR3 contains 15 residues. V lost 1 base and J lost 3, with 9 bases in between. Per the germline V gene, CDR1 is KGHSH and CDR2 is LQKENI. Complete variable domain (other parts from reference TRBV18 and TRBJ2-2): NAGVMQNPRHLVRRRGQEARLRCSPMKGHSHVYWYRQLPEEGLKFMVYLQKENIIDESGMPKERFSAEFPKEGPSILRIQQVVRGDSAAYFCASSPRQGHTGELFFGEGSRLTVL.

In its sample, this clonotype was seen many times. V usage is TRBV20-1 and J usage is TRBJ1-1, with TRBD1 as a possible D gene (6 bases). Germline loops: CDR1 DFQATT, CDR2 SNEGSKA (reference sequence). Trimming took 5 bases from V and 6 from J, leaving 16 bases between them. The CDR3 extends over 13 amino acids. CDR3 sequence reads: CSAGDTGGPEAFF. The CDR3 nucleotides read TGCAGTGCTGGGGACACGGGAGGCCCTGAAGCTTTCTTT.

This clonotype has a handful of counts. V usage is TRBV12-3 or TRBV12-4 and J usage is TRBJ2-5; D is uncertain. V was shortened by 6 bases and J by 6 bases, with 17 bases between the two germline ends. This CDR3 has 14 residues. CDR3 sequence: CASRKTGGLQTQYF. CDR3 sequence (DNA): TGTGCCAGCAGAAAAACGGGCGGTCTGCAGACCCAGTACTTC.

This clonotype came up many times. This CDR3 is CAISRERGNEQYF. DNA of the CDR3: TGTGCCATCAGTCGTGAGCGGGGAAACGAGCAGTACTTC. The chain links TRBV10-3 to TRBJ2-7, with 7 bases aligning to TRBD2. The CDR3 is 13 residues long. V lost 5 bases to trimming and J lost 5 bases; unmatched junction nucleotides: 6. Germline-derived CDR1 and CDR2 are ENHRY and SYGVKD.

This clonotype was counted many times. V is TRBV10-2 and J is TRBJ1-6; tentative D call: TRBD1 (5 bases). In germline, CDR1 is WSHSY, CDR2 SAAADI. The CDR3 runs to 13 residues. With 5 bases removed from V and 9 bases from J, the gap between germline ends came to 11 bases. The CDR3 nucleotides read TGCGCCAGCAGTTGGGGGATTGGTTCACCCCTCCACTTT. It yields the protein CASSWGIGSPLHF.

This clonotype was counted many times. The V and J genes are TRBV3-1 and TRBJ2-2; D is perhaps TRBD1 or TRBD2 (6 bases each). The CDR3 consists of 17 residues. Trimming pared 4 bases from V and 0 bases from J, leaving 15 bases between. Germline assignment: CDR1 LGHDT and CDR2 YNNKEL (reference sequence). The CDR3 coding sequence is TGTGCCAGCAGCCCCCGGGGGCGAGCGGCGAACACCGGGGAGCTGTTTTTT. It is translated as CASSPRGRAANTGELFF.

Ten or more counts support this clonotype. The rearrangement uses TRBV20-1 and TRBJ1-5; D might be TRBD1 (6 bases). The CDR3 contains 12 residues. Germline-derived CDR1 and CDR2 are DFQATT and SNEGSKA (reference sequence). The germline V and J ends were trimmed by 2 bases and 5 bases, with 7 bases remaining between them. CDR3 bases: TGCAGTGCTAGAAACAGGGATCAGCCCCAGCATTTT. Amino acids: CSARNRDQPQHF.

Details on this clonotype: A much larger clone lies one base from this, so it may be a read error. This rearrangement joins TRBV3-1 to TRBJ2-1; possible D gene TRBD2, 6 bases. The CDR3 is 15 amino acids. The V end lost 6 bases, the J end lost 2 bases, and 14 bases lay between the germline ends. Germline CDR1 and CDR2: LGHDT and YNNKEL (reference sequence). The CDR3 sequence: CASSLPGDTYNEQFF. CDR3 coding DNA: TGTGCCAGCAGTCTTCCGGGAGATACCTACAATGAGCAGTTCTTC.